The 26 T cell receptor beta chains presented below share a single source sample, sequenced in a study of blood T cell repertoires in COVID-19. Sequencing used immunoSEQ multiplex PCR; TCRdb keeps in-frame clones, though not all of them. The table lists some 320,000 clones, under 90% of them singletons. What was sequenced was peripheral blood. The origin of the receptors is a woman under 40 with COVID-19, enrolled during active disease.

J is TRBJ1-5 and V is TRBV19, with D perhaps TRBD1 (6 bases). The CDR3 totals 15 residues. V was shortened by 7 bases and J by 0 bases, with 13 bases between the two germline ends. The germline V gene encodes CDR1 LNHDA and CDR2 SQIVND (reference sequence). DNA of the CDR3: TGTGCCAGTATCCCGACAGGCAATAGCAATCAGCCCCAGCATTTT. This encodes CASIPTGNSNQPQHF.

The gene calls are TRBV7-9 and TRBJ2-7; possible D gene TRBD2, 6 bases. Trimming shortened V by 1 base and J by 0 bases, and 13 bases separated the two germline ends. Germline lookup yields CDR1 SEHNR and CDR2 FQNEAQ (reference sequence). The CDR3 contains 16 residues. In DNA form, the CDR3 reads TGTGCCAGCAGCTTAGAAAACGTGGGGGGCTCCTACGAGCAGTACTTC. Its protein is CASSLENVGGSYEQYF.

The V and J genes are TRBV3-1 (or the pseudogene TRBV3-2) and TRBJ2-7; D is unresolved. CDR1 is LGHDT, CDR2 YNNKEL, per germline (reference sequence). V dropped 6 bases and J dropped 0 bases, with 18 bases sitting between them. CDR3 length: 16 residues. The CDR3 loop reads CASSLLPSASSYEQYF. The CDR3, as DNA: TGTGCCAGCAGTCTGCTGCCTAGTGCGAGCTCCTACGAGCAGTACTTC.

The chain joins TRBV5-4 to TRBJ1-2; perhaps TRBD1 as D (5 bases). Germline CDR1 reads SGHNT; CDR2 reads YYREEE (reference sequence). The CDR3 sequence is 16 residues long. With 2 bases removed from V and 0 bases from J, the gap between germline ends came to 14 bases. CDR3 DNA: TGTGCCAGCAGCTTCGGGGGGGACTCAGCTAACTATGGCTACACCTTC. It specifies CASSFGGDSANYGYTF.

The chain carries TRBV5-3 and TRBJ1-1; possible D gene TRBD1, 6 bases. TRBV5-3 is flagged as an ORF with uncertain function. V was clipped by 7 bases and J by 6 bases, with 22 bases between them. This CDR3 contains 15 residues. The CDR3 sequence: CARAAGGAWWSEAFF. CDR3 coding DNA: TGTGCCAGAGCTGCGGGGGGCGCGTGGTGGTCTGAAGCTTTCTTT.

CDR3 DNA: TGCGCCAGCAGATACCGGGACAGGGGGCGTCTAAGGACTGAAGCTTTCTTT. Translating gives CASRYRDRGRLRTEAFF. This sequence joins TRBV10-2 and TRBJ1-1, with 12 bases that match TRBD1. CDR3 length equals 17 residues. V shed 6 bases and J 5 bases; nucleotides not matched to a gene: 13. From germline, CDR1 is WSHSY and CDR2 SAAADI.

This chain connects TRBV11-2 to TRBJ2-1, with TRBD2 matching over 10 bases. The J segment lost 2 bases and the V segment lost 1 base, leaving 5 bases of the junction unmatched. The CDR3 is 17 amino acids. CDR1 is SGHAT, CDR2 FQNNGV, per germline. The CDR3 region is CASSLVRTSGPYNEQFF. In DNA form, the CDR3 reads TGTGCCAGCAGCTTAGTAAGGACTAGCGGCCCCTACAATGAGCAGTTCTTC. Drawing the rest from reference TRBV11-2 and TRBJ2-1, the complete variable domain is EAGVAQSPRYKIIEKRQSVAFWCNPISGHATLYWYQQILGQGPKLLIQFQNNGVVDDSQLPKDRFSAERLKGVDSTLKIQPAKLEDSAVYLCASSLVRTSGPYNEQFFGPGTRLTVL.

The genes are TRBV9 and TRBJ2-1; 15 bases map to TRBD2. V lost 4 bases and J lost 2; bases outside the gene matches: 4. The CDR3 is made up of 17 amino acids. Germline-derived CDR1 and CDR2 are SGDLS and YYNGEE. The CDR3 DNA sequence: TGTGCCAGCAGCCCTAGGACTAGCGGGGGGGCCTACAATGAGCAGTTCTTC. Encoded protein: CASSPRTSGGAYNEQFF.

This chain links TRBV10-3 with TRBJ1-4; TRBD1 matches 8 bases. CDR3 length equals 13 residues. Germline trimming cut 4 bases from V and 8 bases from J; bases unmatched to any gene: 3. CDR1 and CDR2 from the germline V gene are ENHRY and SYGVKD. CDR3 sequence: CAISVQGGEKLFF. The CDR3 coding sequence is TGTGCCATCAGTGTACAGGGGGGCGAAAAACTGTTTTTT.

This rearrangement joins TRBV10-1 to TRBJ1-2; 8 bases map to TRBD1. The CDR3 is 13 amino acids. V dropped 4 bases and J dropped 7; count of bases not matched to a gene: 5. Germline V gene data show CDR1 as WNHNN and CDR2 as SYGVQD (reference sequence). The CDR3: CASSGGQESGYTF. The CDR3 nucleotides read TGCGCCAGCAGTGGGGGACAGGAATCTGGCTACACCTTC.

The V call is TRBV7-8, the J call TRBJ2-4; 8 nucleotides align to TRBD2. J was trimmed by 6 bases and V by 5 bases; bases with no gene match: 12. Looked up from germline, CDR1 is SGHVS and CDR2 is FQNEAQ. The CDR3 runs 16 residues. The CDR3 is CASSPRGGRAGNIQYF. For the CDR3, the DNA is TGTGCCAGCAGCCCCCGGGGGGGCAGGGCCGGAAACATTCAGTACTTC.

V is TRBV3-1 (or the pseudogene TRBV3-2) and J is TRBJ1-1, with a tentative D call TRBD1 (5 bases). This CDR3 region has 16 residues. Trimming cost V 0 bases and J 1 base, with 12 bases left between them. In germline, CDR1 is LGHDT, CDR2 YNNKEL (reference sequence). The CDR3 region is CASSQEEGVRNTEAFF. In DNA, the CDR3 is TGTGCCAGCAGCCAAGAAGAAGGGGTCCGGAACACTGAAGCTTTCTTT.

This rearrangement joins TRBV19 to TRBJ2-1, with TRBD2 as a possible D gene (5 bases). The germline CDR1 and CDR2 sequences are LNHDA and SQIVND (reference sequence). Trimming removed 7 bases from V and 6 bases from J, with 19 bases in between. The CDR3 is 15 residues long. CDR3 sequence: CASTKSAAARNEQFF. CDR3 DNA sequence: TGTGCCAGTACGAAGTCCGCAGCGGCCCGCAATGAGCAGTTCTTC.

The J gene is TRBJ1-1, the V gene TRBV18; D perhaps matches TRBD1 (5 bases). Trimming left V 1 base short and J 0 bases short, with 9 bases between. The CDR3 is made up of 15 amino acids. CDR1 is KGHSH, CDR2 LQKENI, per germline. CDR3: CASSPRGGLNTEAFF. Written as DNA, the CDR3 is TGTGCCAGCTCACCACGGGGGGGTTTGAACACTGAAGCTTTCTTT. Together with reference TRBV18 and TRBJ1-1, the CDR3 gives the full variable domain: NAGVMQNPRHLVRRRGQEARLRCSPMKGHSHVYWYRQLPEEGLKFMVYLQKENIIDESGMPKERFSAEFPKEGPSILRIQQVVRGDSAAYFCASSPRGGLNTEAFFGQGTRLTVV.

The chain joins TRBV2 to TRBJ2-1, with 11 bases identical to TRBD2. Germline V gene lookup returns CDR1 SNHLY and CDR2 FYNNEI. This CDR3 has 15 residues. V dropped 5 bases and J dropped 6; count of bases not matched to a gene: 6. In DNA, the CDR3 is TGTGCCAGCAGTTCACTAGCGGGGGCCCCCAATGAGCAGTTCTTC. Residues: CASSSLAGAPNEQFF. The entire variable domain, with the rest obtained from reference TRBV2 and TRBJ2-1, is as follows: EPEVTQTPSHQVTQMGQEVILRCVPISNHLYFYWYRQILGQKVEFLVSFYNNEISEKSEIFDDQFSVERPDGSNFTLKIRSTKLEDSAMYFCASSSLAGAPNEQFFGPGTRLTVL.

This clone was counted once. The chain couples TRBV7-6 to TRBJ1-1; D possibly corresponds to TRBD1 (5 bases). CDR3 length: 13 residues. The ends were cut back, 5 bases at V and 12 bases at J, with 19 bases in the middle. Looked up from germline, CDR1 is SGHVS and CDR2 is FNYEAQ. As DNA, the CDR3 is TGTGCCAGCAGCCCCGATAGTTCAGGGAGGCCTTTCTTT. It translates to CASSPDSSGRPFF. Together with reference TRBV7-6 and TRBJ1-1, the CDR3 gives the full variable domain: GAGVSQSPRYKVTKRGQDVALRCDPISGHVSLYWYRQALGQGPEFLTYFNYEAQQDKSGLPNDRFSAERPEGSISTLTIQRTEQRDSAMYRCASSPDSSGRPFFGQGTRLTVV.

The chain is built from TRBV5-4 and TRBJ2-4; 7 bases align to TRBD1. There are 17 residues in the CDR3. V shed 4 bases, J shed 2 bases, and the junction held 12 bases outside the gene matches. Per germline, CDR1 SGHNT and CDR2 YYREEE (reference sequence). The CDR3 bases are TGTGCCAGCAGCCCAAACGGCGACAGGGTCTCCAAAAACATTCAGTACTTC. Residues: CASSPNGDRVSKNIQYF.

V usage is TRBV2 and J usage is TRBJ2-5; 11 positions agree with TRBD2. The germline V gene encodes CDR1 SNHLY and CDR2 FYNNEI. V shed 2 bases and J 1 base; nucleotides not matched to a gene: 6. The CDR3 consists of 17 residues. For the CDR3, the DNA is TGTGCCAGCAGTGAAACAGCTAGCGGGAGGACCCAAGAGACCCAGTACTTC. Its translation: CASSETASGRTQETQYF.

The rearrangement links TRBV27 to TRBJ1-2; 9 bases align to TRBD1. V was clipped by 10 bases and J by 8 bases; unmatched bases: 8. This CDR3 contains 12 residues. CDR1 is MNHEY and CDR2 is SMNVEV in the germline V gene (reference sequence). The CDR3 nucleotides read TGTGCCACCTCGGGACAGGGAAGGGGCTACACCTTC. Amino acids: CATSGQGRGYTF.

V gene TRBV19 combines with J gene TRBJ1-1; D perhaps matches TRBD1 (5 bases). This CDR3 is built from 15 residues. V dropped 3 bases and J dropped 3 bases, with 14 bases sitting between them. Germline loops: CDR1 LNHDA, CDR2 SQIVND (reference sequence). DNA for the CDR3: TGTGCCAGTAGTATGGACCAGGGTTCTCACACTGAAGCTTTCTTT. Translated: CASSMDQGSHTEAFF.

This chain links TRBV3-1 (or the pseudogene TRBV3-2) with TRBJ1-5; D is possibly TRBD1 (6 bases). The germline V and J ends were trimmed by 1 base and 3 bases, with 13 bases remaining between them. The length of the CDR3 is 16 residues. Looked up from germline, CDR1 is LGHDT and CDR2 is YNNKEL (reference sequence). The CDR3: CASSQGWGGPNQPQHF. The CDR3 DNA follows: TGTGCCAGCAGCCAAGGTTGGGGGGGCCCCAATCAGCCCCAGCATTTT.

DNA for the CDR3: TGTGCCAGCAGCTTAGAACGGGACAATGGCTACACCTTC. It is translated as CASSLERDNGYTF. The chain uses TRBV7-8 and TRBJ1-2, with a weak D call TRBD1 (6 bases). The CDR3 sequence is 13 residues long. Germline CDR1 is SGHVS and CDR2 is FQNEAQ. Between the trimmed V and J ends, which lost 1 base and 6 bases, there was a span of 9 bases.

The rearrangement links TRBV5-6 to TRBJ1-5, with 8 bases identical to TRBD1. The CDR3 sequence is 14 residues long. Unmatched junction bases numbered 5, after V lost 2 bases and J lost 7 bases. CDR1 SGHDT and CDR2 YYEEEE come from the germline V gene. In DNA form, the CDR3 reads TGTGCCAGCAGCTTCGGACAGGGTGACCAGCCCCAGCATTTT. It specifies CASSFGQGDQPQHF.

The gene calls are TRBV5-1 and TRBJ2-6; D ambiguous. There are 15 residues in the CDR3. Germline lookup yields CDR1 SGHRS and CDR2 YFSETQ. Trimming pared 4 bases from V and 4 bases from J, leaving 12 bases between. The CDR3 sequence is CASSPRQMGANVLTF. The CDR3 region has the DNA TGCGCCAGCAGCCCCCGACAAATGGGGGCCAACGTCCTGACTTTC. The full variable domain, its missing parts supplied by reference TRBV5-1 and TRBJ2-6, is KAGVTQTPRYLIKTRGQQVTLSCSPISGHRSVSWYQQTPGQGLQFLFEYFSETQRNKGNFPGRFSGRQFSNSRSEMNVSTLELGDSALYLCASSPRQMGANVLTFGAGSRLTVL.

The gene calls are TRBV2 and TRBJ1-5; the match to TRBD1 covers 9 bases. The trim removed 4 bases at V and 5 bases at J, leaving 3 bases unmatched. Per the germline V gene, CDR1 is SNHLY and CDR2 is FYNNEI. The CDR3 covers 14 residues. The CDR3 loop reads CASSGQGEDQPQHF. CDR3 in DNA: TGTGCCAGCAGTGGACAGGGGGAGGATCAGCCCCAGCATTTT.

The CDR3 sequence is CASSPGLAHSPLHF. In nucleotides, the CDR3 is TGTGCCAGCAGTCCGGGTCTTGCCCACTCACCCCTCCACTTT. The V gene is TRBV27, the J gene TRBJ1-6; D ambiguous. Trimming took 5 bases from V and 10 from J, leaving 15 bases between them. Germline CDR1 is MNHEY and CDR2 is SMNVEV (reference sequence). This CDR3 is 14 amino acids long.